These 14 T cell receptor beta chains came from one sample sequenced in a study of lymphopenia after photon versus proton radiotherapy. Here immunoSEQ multiplex PCR was the method, and the copy in TCRdb shows in-frame clones only, minus some. This table has fewer than 70,000 clones, more than 75% appearing once. The specimen comprised peripheral blood, sampled from a patient treated with proton-based radiotherapy. These receptors were collected from a man older than 75 with esophageal cancer.

This chain uses TRBV30 with TRBJ1-2, with D hard to call. The CDR3 contains 13 residues. Trimming left V 5 bases short and J 4 bases short, with 14 bases between. Germline CDR1 and CDR2: GTSNPN and SVGIG (reference sequence). The CDR3 protein is CAWGQHKTYGYTF. The CDR3, as DNA: TGTGCCTGGGGGCAGCATAAGACCTATGGCTACACCTTC.

The V gene is TRBV7-9, the J gene TRBJ2-3, with no clear D. Trimming left V 0 bases short and J 1 base short, with 11 bases between. CDR1 is SEHNR and CDR2 is FQNEAQ in the germline V gene (reference sequence). This CDR3 has 16 amino acids. The DNA for the CDR3 is TGTGCCAGCAGCTTAGCGAGTGGGGTCGGCACAGATACGCAGTATTTT. It translates to CASSLASGVGTDTQYF.

A word on this clone: Different DNA sequences within this sample yield the same CDR3. CDR3 in DNA: TGTGCCAGCAGCTTAGTAGCAGGTAGCAATCAGCCCCAGCATTTT. Translation: CASSLVAGSNQPQHF. This chain connects TRBV7-2 to TRBJ1-5; D call uncertain. Trimming took off 1 base at V and 0 bases at J, with 7 bases between the two ends. The CDR3 loop spans 15 amino acids. Germline V gives CDR1 SGHTA, CDR2 FQGNSA.

The chain links TRBV9 to TRBJ2-2; D gene ambiguous. The CDR3 totals 12 residues. Germline assignment: CDR1 SGDLS and CDR2 YYNGEE. Trimming removed 0 bases at V and 5 bases at J, with 2 bases between. The chain's CDR3 is CASSVGTGELFF. CDR3 DNA sequence: TGTGCCAGCAGCGTAGGGACCGGGGAGCTGTTTTTT.

The rearrangement links TRBV15 to TRBJ2-1; TRBD2 aligns across 8 bases. The germline gives CDR1 LNHNV, CDR2 YYDKDF (reference sequence). The CDR3 totals 14 residues. With V trimmed by 5 bases and J by 3 bases, 3 bases remained unmatched. The CDR3 is CATSRGGDYNEQFF. As DNA, the CDR3 is TGTGCCACCAGCCGGGGGGGGGACTACAATGAGCAGTTCTTC.

The V call is TRBV2, the J call TRBJ2-7; D may be TRBD2 (5 bases). The CDR3 sequence is 14 residues long. The germline CDR1 and CDR2 sequences are SNHLY and FYNNEI. V was cut by 8 bases and J by 0 bases, with 14 bases left in between. The CDR3 reads CASARRAASYEQYF. The CDR3 DNA is TGTGCCAGCGCCAGAAGAGCGGCCTCCTACGAGCAGTACTTC.

V is TRBV12-5 and J is TRBJ2-5, with 12 bases matching TRBD1. The assigned J gene may be wrong: the sequence end matches TRBJ2-7 better. This CDR3 contains 16 residues. The germline V gene has CDR1 LGHNT and CDR2 FRNRAP. The CDR3 reads CASAPFSGTGGREQYF. The CDR3 nucleotides are TGTGCTAGTGCCCCGTTTTCCGGGACAGGGGGCCGCGAGCAGTACTTC.

This chain joins TRBV7-2 and TRBJ1-2; D unresolved. This CDR3 is built from 14 residues. Germline CDR1 is SGHTA and CDR2 is FQGNSA. V gave up 1 base and J gave up 7 bases, with 13 bases separating them. The CDR3 spells CASSLGPASSGYTF. CDR3 bases: TGTGCCAGCAGCTTAGGTCCGGCATCAAGTGGCTACACCTTC.

Regarding this clone: Other DNA sequences in the sample encode the same CDR3. The chain has TRBV5-1 and TRBJ2-2; the D is unclear. The CDR3 totals 15 residues. Trimming cost V 1 base and J 0 bases, with 7 bases left between them. Per germline, CDR1 SGHRS and CDR2 YFSETQ. The chain's CDR3 is CASSLQGPNTGELFF. CDR3 in DNA: TGCGCCAGCAGCTTGCAAGGGCCGAACACCGGGGAGCTGTTTTTT.

The V gene is TRBV7-9, the J gene TRBJ1-4; 9 bases map to TRBD1. The CDR3 consists of 15 residues. Germline CDR1 and CDR2: SEHNR and FQNEAQ (reference sequence). The J segment lost 8 bases and the V segment lost 5 bases, leaving 9 bases of the junction unmatched. The CDR3 sequence is CASSDWDRVYEKLFF. The CDR3 region has the DNA TGTGCCAGCAGCGACTGGGACAGGGTCTACGAAAAACTGTTTTTT.

The CDR3 spells CASSQASGSYNEQFF. CDR3 DNA sequence: TGCGCCAGCAGCCAAGCTAGCGGATCCTACAATGAGCAGTTCTTC. The chain has TRBV4-1 and TRBJ2-1; 7 nucleotides align to TRBD2. Germline values: CDR1 MGHRA, CDR2 YSYEKL. The CDR3 runs 15 residues. Trimming at V came to 1 base and at J to 1 base, leaving 1 base not matched to a gene.

This sequence joins TRBV5-5 and TRBJ1-1; D gene unclear. V was pared by 1 base and J by 9 bases, with 16 bases between. Germline V CDR1 and CDR2: SGHKS, YYEKEE (reference sequence). The CDR3 runs to 14 residues. This CDR3 reads CASSLSGTWAKAFF. CDR3 DNA sequence: TGTGCCAGCAGCTTGAGTGGCACTTGGGCGAAAGCTTTCTTT.

J is TRBJ1-2 and V is TRBV5-1, with D perhaps matching TRBD1 (5 bases). CDR1 and CDR2 from the germline V gene are SGHRS and YFSETQ. The CDR3 extends over 14 amino acids. The V end lost 4 bases, the J end lost 0 bases, and 10 bases lay between the germline ends. The CDR3 spells CASSMGVPNYGYTF. The CDR3 DNA reads TGCGCCAGCAGCATGGGGGTGCCTAACTATGGCTACACCTTC.

The chain is built from TRBV9 and TRBJ2-1; D remains ambiguous. Per the germline V gene, CDR1 is SGDLS and CDR2 is YYNGEE. Trimming took 3 bases from V and 8 from J, leaving 24 bases between them. The CDR3 sequence is 17 residues long. Here the CDR3 DNA reads TGTGCCAGCAGCGCATCGCGCCCCCCTCGTCCGACGTATGAGCAGTTCTTC. Translated, it gives CASSASRPPRPTYEQFF.